These 26 T cell receptor beta chains share one sample of origin, sequenced in a study of tissue T cells after allogeneic stem cell transplantation. Here immunoSEQ multiplex PCR was the method, and the copy in TCRdb shows in-frame clones only, minus some. This sample has roughly 50,000 clones, with about three quarters found just once. The source material was sorted cells pooled from one or two spleens. The receptors derive from a pool of C57BL/6 mice in good health.

Of note for this clone: Gene labels here are mouse ones. The read ends 1 residue shy of where the CDR3 ends; the end is completed using the germline J gene. This CDR3 is also generated by other DNA sequences in the sample. The V and J genes are TRBV3 and TRBJ2-3; D is uncertain. Germline assignment: CDR1 SNHLY and CDR2 FYNGKV (reference sequence). V dropped 3 bases and J dropped 0 bases, with 1 base sitting between them. This CDR3 has 12 residues. This CDR3 is CASSFSAETLYF. The CDR3 bases that were read are TGTGCCAGCAGCTTTAGTGCAGAAACGCTGTAT.

Concerning this clone itself: Mouse gene names apply. With the read ending 1 residue before the CDR3 end, the germline J gene is used to fill in that end. The chain carries TRBV2 and TRBJ1-1, with TRBD1 matching 10 bases. The CDR3 runs 15 residues. J lost 2 bases, V lost 4 bases, and 4 bases had no gene match. The germline CDR1 and CDR2 sequences are LGHNA and YSYQKL. The CDR3 reads CASSPGTGANTEVFF. The covered CDR3 bases are TGTGCCAGCAGCCCCGGGACAGGGGCCAACACAGAAGTCTTC.

On this clone: Gene and germline names: mouse. The CDR3 end falls 1 residue outside the read, so it is completed with the germline J gene. The chain employs TRBV5 and TRBJ2-5; D unresolved. Germline CDR1 is LGHNA and CDR2 is YNLKQL (reference sequence). This CDR3 is 13 amino acids long. Trimming cost V 4 bases and J 0 bases, with 5 bases left between them. The CDR3 DNA, read in part, is TGTGCCAGCAGCCCAAAAAACCAAGACACCCAGTAC. As protein: CASSPKNQDTQY. The whole CDR3 sequence is CASSPKNQDTQYF.

A word on this clone: Gene names and germline refer to mouse. The read ends 1 residue before the CDR3 terminus; that terminus is restored from the germline J gene. The chain is built from TRBV3 and TRBJ1-1, with TRBD1 as a possible D gene (6 bases). Germline values: CDR1 SNHLY, CDR2 FYNGKV (reference sequence). The length of the CDR3 is 14 residues. The V end was cut by 1 base, the J end by 3 bases, with 9 bases between. The sequenced part of the CDR3 DNA is TGTGCCAGCAGCTTAGACAGGGCGGACACAGAAGTCTTC. It translates to CASSLDRADTEVF. The full CDR3 protein is CASSLDRADTEVFF.

As regards this clone: Mouse gene names apply. The read finishes 1 residue shy of the CDR3 end, and the germline J gene is used to complete it. The gene calls are TRBV13-3 and TRBJ2-5, with unresolved D. The CDR3 runs to 13 residues. Germline CDR1 and CDR2: NNHDY and SYVADS. V dropped 3 bases and J dropped 4 bases, with 9 bases sitting between them. CDR3 sequence reads: CASSGGGEDTQYF. The sequenced CDR3 bases are TGTGCCAGCAGTGGGGGAGGAGAAGACACCCAGTAC.

With regard to this clone: Germline and genes here are mouse. The CDR3 goes on 1 residue after the read ends, and that part is filled in from the germline J gene. This chain links TRBV13-2 with TRBJ2-7; D is undetermined. Trimming removed 5 bases from V and 2 bases from J, with 2 bases in between. Per the germline V gene, CDR1 is NNHNN and CDR2 is SYGAGS (reference sequence). The CDR3 is made up of 10 amino acids. Incomplete CDR3 DNA: TGTGCCAGCGGGCCCTATGAACAGTAC. Encoded protein: CASGPYEQY. The whole CDR3 protein is CASGPYEQYF.

As to this clone: All gene names here are mouse names. Read coverage stops 1 residue before the CDR3 terminus; the germline J gene supplies the remainder. V is TRBV20 and J is TRBJ2-7; D remains ambiguous. The CDR3 runs to 13 residues. CDR1 is GFQATS, CDR2 STVNSAI, per germline. Between the trimmed V and J ends, which lost 0 bases and 0 bases, there was a span of 6 bases. CDR3 DNA, as far as it was read: TGTGGTGCTAGGGACACGAGCTCCTATGAACAGTAC. Translation gives CGARDTSSYEQY. The whole CDR3 protein reads CGARDTSSYEQYF.

This clone was observed a handful of times. Mouse names are used for the genes. The read comes to an end 1 residue before the CDR3 does, leaving the germline J gene to fill in the end. This chain connects TRBV24 to TRBJ2-3; 8 nucleotides match TRBD1. CDR3 length: 14 amino acids. V gave up 6 bases and J gave up 1 base; unmatched junction bases: 3. CDR1 is KGHTA, CDR2 FRNEEI, per germline. CDR3 region: CASSLGQGAETLYF. The CDR3 DNA, read in part, is TGTGCCAGCAGCCTGGGACAGGGTGCAGAAACGCTGTAT.

About this clone: Gene names are mouse gene names. Read data end 1 residue before the CDR3 end; the end is taken from the germline J gene. This sequence joins TRBV31 and TRBJ2-5; D assignment may be TRBD1 or TRBD2 (6 bases each). Germline CDR1 GKSSPN, CDR2 SITVG. CDR3 size: 15 residues. Trimming stripped 0 bases from V and 0 bases from J, with 10 bases between. The CDR3 reads CAWSLGGGNQDTQYF. CDR3 bases read: TGTGCCTGGAGTCTAGGAGGGGGGAACCAAGACACCCAGTAC.

As regards this clone: Germline and genes: mouse. The CDR3 goes on 1 residue after the read ends, and that part is filled in from the germline J gene. The sample contains more than one DNA sequence encoding this CDR3. V and J are TRBV29 and TRBJ1-5, with D possibly TRBD1 on 6 matching bases. The CDR3 sequence is 14 residues long. CDR1 MSHET and CDR2 SYDVDS come from the germline V gene. Trimming took 6 bases from V and 0 from J, leaving 9 bases between them. CDR3 sequence: CASRRDINNQAPLF. The CDR3 DNA, read in part, is TGTGCTAGCAGAAGGGACATTAACAACCAGGCTCCGCTT. The full variable domain, rest sourced from reference TRBV29 and TRBJ1-5, is DMKVTQMPRYLIKRMGENVLLECGQDMSHETMYWYRQDPGLGLQLIYISYDVDSNSEGDIPKGYRVSRKKREHFSLILDSAKTNQTSVYFCASRRDINNQAPLFGEGTRLSVL.

This clone was observed a few times. Gene names denote mouse genes. In the same sample, other DNA sequences code for this CDR3. The CDR3 bases that were read are TGTGCCAGCAGTGGGACTGGGGGGTATGAACAGTAC. It is translated as CASSGTGGYEQY. In full, the CDR3 is CASSGTGGYEQYF. The chain is built from TRBV19 and TRBJ2-7; 12 bases are a match to TRBD2. From the germline J gene comes the end of the CDR3, since the read stops 1 residue before it. With V trimmed by 4 bases and J by 4 bases, 0 bases remained unmatched. Germline V gene data show CDR1 as FNHDT and CDR2 as SITEND (reference sequence). The CDR3 runs to 13 residues.

In this sample, this clone turned up once. The gene names given are mouse names. The read ends 1 residue early relative to the CDR3; the germline J gene fills the gap. The J gene is TRBJ2-1, the V gene TRBV17; 9 bases fit TRBD2. The V segment lost 4 bases and the J segment 5 bases; nucleotides outside the gene matches: 6. The CDR3 has 15 amino acids. CDR1 is MNHDT, CDR2 YYDKIL, per germline. Incomplete CDR3 DNA: TGTGCTAGCAGTATTAACTGGGGGGTGGATGCTGAGCAGTTC. It codes for CASSINWGVDAEQF. In full, the CDR3 is CASSINWGVDAEQFF. The full variable domain, in which reference TRBV17 and TRBJ2-1 provide the parts outside the CDR3, is DTTVKQNPRYKLARVGKPVNLICSQTMNHDTMYWYQKKPNQAPKLLLFYYDKILNREADTFEKFQSSRPNNSFCSLYIGSAGLEYSAMYLCASSINWGVDAEQFFGPGTRLTVL.

This clone appeared a single time. Gene names and germline match the mouse. The CDR3 end lies 1 residue beyond the end of the read and is filled in from the germline J gene. This sequence joins TRBV12-1 and TRBJ1-2; D perhaps matches TRBD1 (5 bases). Trimming shortened V by 3 bases and J by 3 bases, and 7 bases separated the two germline ends. CDR3 length: 12 amino acids. Germline V gene data show CDR1 as SGHSN and CDR2 as HYEKVE. The covered CDR3 bases are TGTGCCAGCTCTGGGGCGGACTCCGACTACACC. Translation: CASSGADSDYT. The entire CDR3 sequence reads CASSGADSDYTF.

Notes on this clone: The germline and genes are mouse ones. The read terminates 1 residue ahead of where the CDR3 ends, so the germline J gene completes it. The chain carries TRBV3 and TRBJ2-1; TRBD1 matches 9 bases. V lost 6 bases and J lost 5; bases outside the gene matches: 2. The CDR3 length is 13 residues. Germline values: CDR1 SNHLY, CDR2 FYNGKV (reference sequence). The chain's CDR3 is CASRRDRDAEQFF. The covered CDR3 bases are TGTGCCAGCAGACGGGACAGGGATGCTGAGCAGTTC.

Remarks on this clone: Here the gene names and germline are mouse. The CDR3 extends 1 residue past the end of the read, so its final part is completed from the germline J gene. The chain has TRBV26 and TRBJ1-4; unclear D gene. Trimming cost V 6 bases and J 0 bases, with 5 bases left between them. CDR1 and CDR2 from the germline V gene are KGHPV and FQNQEV (reference sequence). The CDR3 is 13 amino acids. The sequenced CDR3 bases are TGTGCCAGCAGGACAATTTCCAACGAAAGATTATTT. This sequence encodes CASRTISNERLF. The whole CDR3 sequence is CASRTISNERLFF.

Regarding this clone: Gene and germline names: mouse. The read ends 1 residue early relative to the CDR3; the germline J gene fills the gap. The rearrangement links TRBV4 to TRBJ2-4; TRBD2 aligns across 8 bases. Germline V lookup: CDR1 LGHDT, CDR2 YNNKQL (reference sequence). V shed 3 bases and J 5 bases; nucleotides not matched to a gene: 4. The length of the CDR3 is 14 residues. The CDR3 bases that were read are TGTGCCAGCAGCTACCCTGGGGGGCGAAACACCTTGTAC. This sequence encodes CASSYPGGRNTLY. The whole CDR3 sequence reads CASSYPGGRNTLYF.

A note on this clone: These gene names are mouse names. The read halts 1 residue ahead of the CDR3 end, with the missing end drawn from the germline J gene. The chain links TRBV12-2 to TRBJ2-5, with TRBD1 identical over 7 bases. The trim removed 3 bases at V and 4 bases at J, leaving 3 bases unmatched. This CDR3 comprises 13 residues. From germline, CDR1 is SGHLS and CDR2 HYDKME. Here the CDR3 reads CASSSGTEDTQYF. Partial CDR3 DNA: TGTGCCAGCTCTTCCGGGACAGAAGACACCCAGTAC.

In the case of this clone: Gene names follow the mouse nomenclature. The read comes to an end 1 residue before the CDR3 does, leaving the germline J gene to fill in the end. This chain uses TRBV19 with TRBJ2-3, with TRBD1 matching 9 bases. V was clipped by 4 bases and J by 1 base; unmatched bases: 4. The CDR3 covers 15 residues. CDR1 is FNHDT, CDR2 SITEND, per germline (reference sequence). CDR3 in amino acids: CASSHRGRGAETLYF. The part of the CDR3 DNA that was read is TGTGCCAGCAGTCACAGGGGGCGAGGTGCAGAAACGCTGTAT.

In the case of this clone: All gene names here are mouse names. The CDR3 here is CASSHPQDTQYF. The sequenced part of the CDR3 DNA is TGTGCCAGCAGCCATCCTCAAGACACCCAGTAC. This sequence joins TRBV2 and TRBJ2-5, with D hard to call. With the read ending 1 residue before the CDR3 end, the germline J gene is used to fill in that end. Germline assignment: CDR1 LGHNA and CDR2 YSYQKL. The CDR3 is made up of 12 amino acids. Trimming removed 3 bases from V and 3 bases from J, with 4 bases in between.

With respect to this clone: Mouse gene names apply. Coverage ceases 1 residue before the CDR3 finishes, and the germline J gene fills in the end. The genes are TRBV13-2 and TRBJ2-2, with 9 bases matching TRBD2. Germline V lookup: CDR1 NNHNN, CDR2 SYGAGS (reference sequence). This CDR3 region has 16 residues. With V trimmed by 1 base and J by 5 bases, 6 bases remained unmatched. The part of the CDR3 DNA that was read is TGTGCCAGCGGTGATCTTGGGGGGGCAATGACCGGGCAGCTCTAC. Protein: CASGDLGGAMTGQLY. The entire CDR3 is CASGDLGGAMTGQLYF.

Worth noting for this clone: Gene names denote mouse genes. Sequencing ends 1 residue short of the CDR3 end; the germline J gene provides the rest. The rearrangement uses TRBV23 and TRBJ2-3; the D call TRBD1 from the table was never checked on the DNA. Germline CDR1 reads KGHTA; CDR2 reads FQNQQP. The CDR3 runs to 14 residues. Incomplete CDR3 DNA: TGCTCCAGCAGTCCGGGACAAAGTGCAGAAACGCTGTAT. As protein: CSSSPGQSAETLY. The whole CDR3 protein is CSSSPGQSAETLYF.

In regard to this clone: The gene symbols are mouse symbols. The missing CDR3 end, 1 residue past where the read stops, is filled in from the germline J gene. The chain is built from TRBV13-2 and TRBJ1-2, with 7 positions matching TRBD1. In germline, CDR1 is NNHNN, CDR2 SYGAGS (reference sequence). V dropped 0 bases and J dropped 1; count of bases not matched to a gene: 0. This CDR3 has 14 residues. The chain's CDR3 is CASGDDRGNSDYTF. The sequenced part of the CDR3 DNA is TGTGCCAGCGGTGATGACAGGGGAAACTCCGACTACACC.

Worth noting for this clone: All gene names here are mouse names. The read is 1 residue too short to cover the CDR3 end, so that end is filled in from the germline J gene. Other DNA sequences within the sample encode an identical CDR3. The gene calls are TRBV3 and TRBJ1-4; 9 bases are a match to TRBD1. Germline V CDR1 and CDR2: SNHLY, FYNGKV (reference sequence). The V and J ends lost 8 bases and 7 bases, in that order; junction bases with no gene match: 5. CDR3 length: 13 residues. The covered CDR3 bases are TGTGCCAGCTCGGGGACAGGGATCGAAAGATTATTT. Its translation: CASSGTGIERLF. The complete CDR3 sequence is CASSGTGIERLFF.

This clone was picked up a small number of times. Mouse germline and gene names are used. The read ends 1 residue shy of where the CDR3 ends; the end is completed using the germline J gene. This chain uses TRBV13-1 with TRBJ1-4; D remains ambiguous. Trimming cost V 2 bases and J 0 bases, with 5 bases left between them. The CDR3 covers 14 residues. Germline-derived CDR1 and CDR2 are NSHNY and SYGAGN. CDR3 DNA, as far as it was read: TGTGCCAGCAGTGAGAATCTTTCCAACGAAAGATTATTT. Its translation: CASSENLSNERLF. The entire CDR3 protein reads CASSENLSNERLFF.

Comments on this clone: Genes here carry mouse names. At the DNA level, this CDR3 is encoded by other sequences in the same sample as well. Incomplete CDR3 DNA: TGTGGTGCTCGGACAGCAAACTCCGACTACACC. It encodes CGARTANSDYT. The entire CDR3 protein is CGARTANSDYTF. The chain combines TRBV20 with TRBJ1-2, with D maybe TRBD1 (6 bases). The read is 1 residue too short to cover the CDR3 end, so that end is filled in from the germline J gene. Germline CDR1 is GFQATS and CDR2 is STVNSAI. V was trimmed by 5 bases and J by 0 bases, leaving 7 bases between them. This CDR3 is built from 12 residues. Based on the CDR3 plus reference TRBV20 and TRBJ1-2, the full variable domain is GALVYQYPRRTICKSGTSMRMECQAVGFQATSVAWYRQSPQKTFELIALSTVNSAIKYEQNFTQEKFPISHPNLSFSSMTVLNAYLEDRGLYLCGARTANSDYTFGSGTRLLVI.

A remark on this clone: Gene names refer to mouse genes. The read comes to an end 1 residue before the CDR3 does, leaving the germline J gene to fill in the end. The chain has TRBV26 and TRBJ2-4; possibly TRBD1 or TRBD2 for D (5 bases each). This CDR3 comprises 14 residues. Germline CDR1 reads KGHPV; CDR2 reads FQNQEV (reference sequence). V lost 3 bases and J lost 3, with 10 bases in between. The CDR3 region is CASSLLAGQNTLYF. The covered CDR3 bases are TGTGCCAGCAGTCTACTGGCAGGGCAAAACACCTTGTAC.